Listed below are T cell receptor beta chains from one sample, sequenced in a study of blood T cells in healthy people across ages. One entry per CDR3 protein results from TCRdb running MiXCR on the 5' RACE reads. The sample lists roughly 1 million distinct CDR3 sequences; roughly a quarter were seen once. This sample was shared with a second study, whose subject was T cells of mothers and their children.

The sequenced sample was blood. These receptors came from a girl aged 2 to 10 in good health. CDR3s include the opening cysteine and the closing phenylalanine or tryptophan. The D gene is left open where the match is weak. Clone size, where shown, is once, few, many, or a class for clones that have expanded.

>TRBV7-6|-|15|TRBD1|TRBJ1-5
TGTGCCAGCAGCTTATACGACAGGGGGAATCAGCCCCAGCATTTT
CASSLYDRGNQPQHF
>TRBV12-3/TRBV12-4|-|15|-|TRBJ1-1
TGTGCCAGCACACTATCCGGGACTGTGAACACTGAAGCTTTCTTT
CASTLSGTVNTEAFF
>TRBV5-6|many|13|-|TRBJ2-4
TGTGCCAGCAGCTTGGCTGGGGATGACATTCAGTACTTC
CASSLAGDDIQYF
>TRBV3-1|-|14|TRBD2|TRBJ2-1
TGTGCCAGTCGACTAGCGGGAGGGAAGGGTGAGCAGTTCTTC
CASRLAGGKGEQFF
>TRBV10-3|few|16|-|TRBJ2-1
TGTGCCATCAGTGGTGGGGGTACCCCGCAGAACAATGAGCAGTTCTTC
CAISGGGTPQNNEQFF
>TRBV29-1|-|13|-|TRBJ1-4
TGCAGCGTTGAGGTTGCAACTAATGAAAAACTGTTTTTT
CSVEVATNEKLFF
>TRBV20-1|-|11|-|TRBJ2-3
TGCAGTATTATCAAATCAGATACGCAGTATTTT
CSIIKSDTQYF
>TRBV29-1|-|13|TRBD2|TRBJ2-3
TGCAGCGTGACTAGCGGGGGCCTAGATACGCAGTATTTT
CSVTSGGLDTQYF
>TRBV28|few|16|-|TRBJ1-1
TGTGCCAGCAGTTTATCCCCGACAGCACAGTGGTCTGAAGCTTTCTTT
CASSLSPTAQWSEAFF
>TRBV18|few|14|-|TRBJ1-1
TGTGCCAGCTCACGAATCGGGGTTAACACTGAAGCTTTCTTT
CASSRIGVNTEAFF
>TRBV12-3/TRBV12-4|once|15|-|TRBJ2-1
TGTGCCAGCAGCTCAACCGACAGAGACTACAATGAGCAGTTCTTC
CASSSTDRDYNEQFF
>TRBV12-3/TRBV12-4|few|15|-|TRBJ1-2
TGTGCCAGCAGTTCTAGCCCCTCGGACGGCTATGGCTACACCTTC
CASSSSPSDGYGYTF
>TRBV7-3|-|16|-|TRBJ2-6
TGTGCCAGCAGCTTAGACGGGTATGCTGGGGCCAACGTCCTGACTTTC
CASSLDGYAGANVLTF
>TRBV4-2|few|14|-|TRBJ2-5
TGTGCCAGCAGCCAAGGGGAGAGTGGAGAGACCCAGTACTTC
CASSQGESGETQYF
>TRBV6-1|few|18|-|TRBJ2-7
TGTGCCAGCAGTGAAACCCAAAGAACAGGACCTCAGGACTACGAGCAGTACTTC
CASSETQRTGPQDYEQYF
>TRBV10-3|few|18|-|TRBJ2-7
TGTGCCATCAGTGGATTTGTGGCCCCTACCGGGGCATCCTACGAGCAGTACTTC
CAISGFVAPTGASYEQYF
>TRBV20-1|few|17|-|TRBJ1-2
TGCAGTGCTAGATCCTCACCGGGACAAACTGCAGATTATGGCTACACCTTC
CSARSSPGQTADYGYTF
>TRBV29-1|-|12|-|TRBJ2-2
TGCAGCGTCCGCAGGGAGACCGGGGAGCTGTTTTTT
CSVRRETGELFF
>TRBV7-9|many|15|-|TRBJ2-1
TGTGCCAGCAGTCCCAGGGGTAGCTCCTACAATGAGCAGTTCTTC
CASSPRGSSYNEQFF
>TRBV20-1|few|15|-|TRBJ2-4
TGCAGTGCTCCCCGGGGTTTACTAGCCAAAAACATTCAGTACTTC
CSAPRGLLAKNIQYF
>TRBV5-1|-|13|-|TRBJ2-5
TGCGCCAGCAGCTCGGACTGGGCTCGAGAGCAGTACTTC
CASSSDWAREQYF
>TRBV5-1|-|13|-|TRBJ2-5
TGCGCCACTGGGCCTTTTGGGGGAGAGACCCAGTACTTC
CATGPFGGETQYF
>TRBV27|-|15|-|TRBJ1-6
TGTGCCAGCAGTTTATCCCGCCCATTGAATTCACCCCTCCACTTT
CASSLSRPLNSPLHF
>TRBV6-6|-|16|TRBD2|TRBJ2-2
TGTGCCAGCAGTTACGGAGCGGGGGGGCTCGCCGGGGAGCTGTTTTTT
CASSYGAGGLAGELFF
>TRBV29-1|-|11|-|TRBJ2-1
TGCTGCGTTTGGGGGGAAGGTGAGCAGTTCTTC
CCVWGEGEQFF
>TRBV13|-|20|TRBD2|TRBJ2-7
TGTGCCAGCAGCTTAGCTGTTTGGGGGACTAGCGGGAGTCCACCCTACGAGCAGTACTTC
CASSLAVWGTSGSPPYEQYF
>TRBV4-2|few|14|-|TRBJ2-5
TGTGCCAGCAGCCAAGGGGGGAGTGAAGAGACCCAGTACTTC
CASSQGGSEETQYF